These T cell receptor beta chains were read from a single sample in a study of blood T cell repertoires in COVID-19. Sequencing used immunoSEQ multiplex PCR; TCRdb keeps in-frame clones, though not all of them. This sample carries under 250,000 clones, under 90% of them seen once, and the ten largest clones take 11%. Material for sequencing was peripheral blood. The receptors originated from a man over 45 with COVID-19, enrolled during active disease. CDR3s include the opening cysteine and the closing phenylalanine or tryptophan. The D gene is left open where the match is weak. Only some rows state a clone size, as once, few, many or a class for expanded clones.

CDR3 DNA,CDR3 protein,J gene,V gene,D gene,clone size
TGTGCCAGCAGTGATGGGACAGTAAATTCACCCCTCCACTTT,CASSDGTVNSPLHF,TRBJ1-6,TRBV6-1,TRBD1,-
TGTGCCAGCAGTTTAACCTACGAGCAGTACTTC,CASSLTYEQYF,TRBJ2-7,TRBV25-1,-,-
TGTGCCAGTAGTCCCCGACCGGTACAGGGCACTTCACCCCTCCACTTT,CASSPRPVQGTSPLHF,TRBJ1-6,TRBV19,-,-
TGTGCCAGCAGTTTATCGGCGGGGATGGGCAATCAGCCCCAGCATTTT,CASSLSAGMGNQPQHF,TRBJ1-5,TRBV28,-,-
TGTGCCACCAGCAGAGGTAGGGGCGGTAATTCACCCCTCCACTTT,CATSRGRGGNSPLHF,TRBJ1-6,TRBV15,-,-
TGTGCCAGCAGCCTCGATACAGGGGGAGAGCAGTACTTC,CASSLDTGGEQYF,TRBJ2-7,TRBV3-1/TRBV3-2,TRBD1,-
TGTGCCAGCAGTCCGGGACAGAGCTACGAGCAGTACTTC,CASSPGQSYEQYF,TRBJ2-7,TRBV27,TRBD1,once
TGTGCCAGTGCGGACAGCTCTGGGGCCAACGTCCTGACTTTC,CASADSSGANVLTF,TRBJ2-6,TRBV19,-,-
TGTGCCAGCAGCTTAGCGGGACAGGGAACCTACAATGAGCAGTTCTTC,CASSLAGQGTYNEQFF,TRBJ2-1,TRBV7-6,TRBD1,-
TGTGCCAGTAGTCTCTCACTGGGGGCGGGCTACGAGCAGTACTTC,CASSLSLGAGYEQYF,TRBJ2-7,TRBV19,-,-
TGTGCCAGCAGCTCCCAAGGGGCGCGGGGGGTGAACACTGAAGCTTTCTTT,CASSSQGARGVNTEAFF,TRBJ1-1,TRBV7-9,-,-
TGCAGCGTTGGACAGGGCTACTCCTACGAGCAGTACTTC,CSVGQGYSYEQYF,TRBJ2-7,TRBV29-1,TRBD1,-
TGTGCCAGCAGCTTCGGACAGCACAATCAGCCCCAGCATTTT,CASSFGQHNQPQHF,TRBJ1-5,TRBV7-8,-,-
TGTGCCACCAGTGCCGGGACAGGGGGCACAGATACGCAGTATTTT,CATSAGTGGTDTQYF,TRBJ2-3,TRBV24-1,TRBD1,-
TGTGCCAGCAGTTTCGACAGGGGGCAAGGGATGAACACTGAAGCTTTCTTT,CASSFDRGQGMNTEAFF,TRBJ1-1,TRBV27,TRBD1,-
TGTGCCAGCAGCTTAGAGGGACAGCCCTCATTCTACGAGCAGTACTTC,CASSLEGQPSFYEQYF,TRBJ2-7,TRBV11-2,TRBD1,-
TGTGCCAGCAGTTACGCAGGGGGTTATGGCTACACCTTC,CASSYAGGYGYTF,TRBJ1-2,TRBV6-5,TRBD1,-
TGTGCCTGGCGGGACCAAGAGACCCAGTACTTC,CAWRDQETQYF,TRBJ2-5,TRBV30,-,-
TGTGCCAGCAGCTTAGGACAGGGAGGTAGTAACACTGAAGCTTTCTTT,CASSLGQGGSNTEAFF,TRBJ1-1,TRBV7-2,TRBD1,once
TGTGCCAGTAGTATTACAGGCGTGACTAACTATGGCTACACCTTC,CASSITGVTNYGYTF,TRBJ1-2,TRBV19,-,-
TGTGCCAGCAGCTTTCAGGGTTCCAATCAGCCCCAGCATTTT,CASSFQGSNQPQHF,TRBJ1-5,TRBV7-8,-,-
TGTGCCAGCAGCTTGGCGGCCTGGGCTTACGGAAACACCATATATTTT,CASSLAAWAYGNTIYF,TRBJ1-3,TRBV5-6,-,-
TGTGCCAGCAGTAGGGACTTCCAAGAGACCCAGTACTTC,CASSRDFQETQYF,TRBJ2-5,TRBV2,-,-
TGTGCCAGCAGCTTAGGTGGGACAGGGGCCTATGGCTACACCTTC,CASSLGGTGAYGYTF,TRBJ1-2,TRBV7-2,TRBD1,-
TGCGCCAGCAGCTTGCAGGGATCTAGCACAGATACGCAGTATTTT,CASSLQGSSTDTQYF,TRBJ2-3,TRBV5-1,-,-
TGTGCCAGCAGGTTAACAGGGCAAGAGACCCAGTACTTC,CASRLTGQETQYF,TRBJ2-5,TRBV6-5,-,-
TGTGCCAGCAGTGCGGCCCTGGGGGGTCGGAATACGCAGTATTTT,CASSAALGGRNTQYF,TRBJ2-3,TRBV9,-,-
TGCGCCAGCAGCTTGGACAGGACGAACTACGAGCAGTACTTC,CASSLDRTNYEQYF,TRBJ2-7,TRBV5-1,-,medium-sized
TGTGCCACCAGCAGAGATTCGGGGACCGGGACAGGGGACCAAGAGACCCAGTACTTC,CATSRDSGTGTGDQETQYF,TRBJ2-5,TRBV15,TRBD1,-
TGTGCCAGCAGCTTTCGGGGTGGTTACACCGGGGAGCTGTTTTTT,CASSFRGGYTGELFF,TRBJ2-2,TRBV11-3,-,-
TGTGCCAGTGGTTTGGGGCGCCGAGAGACCCAGTACTTC,CASGLGRRETQYF,TRBJ2-5,TRBV19,-,-
TGTGCCAGCAGTCCACTTTGGACTCAGGATCAGCCCCAGCATTTT,CASSPLWTQDQPQHF,TRBJ1-5,TRBV28,-,-
TGTGCCAGCAGTTCCGCGACTAGTCAGGCGGAGACCCAGTACTTC,CASSSATSQAETQYF,TRBJ2-5,TRBV28,-,-
TGCAGCGTTGAGTTGACTAGCGTTCGGTACGAGCAGTACTTC,CSVELTSVRYEQYF,TRBJ2-7,TRBV29-1,TRBD2,-
TGTGCCAGCAGTGACGGGATCTTCAACACCATATATTTT,CASSDGIFNTIYF,TRBJ1-3,TRBV6-1,-,-
TGTGCCACCTCGAGCAATAGCGGGGCAATCGGGGGGGCCGGGGAGCTGTTTTTT,CATSSNSGAIGGAGELFF,TRBJ2-2,TRBV25-1,TRBD2,-
TGTGCCAGCAGTTCCCCCGGGGGTGGGGAGAACACTGAAGCTTTCTTT,CASSSPGGGENTEAFF,TRBJ1-1,TRBV27,-,-
TGTGCCAGCATCGTACTAGCGGGTAGCACAGATACGCAGTATTTT,CASIVLAGSTDTQYF,TRBJ2-3,TRBV7-9,TRBD2,-
TGTGCCAGCAGCCCGTCAGGGAACGAGCAGTACTTC,CASSPSGNEQYF,TRBJ2-7,TRBV5-6,-,-
TGCGCCAGCAGTCCCTCTTCAGGGGACTATGGCTACACCTTC,CASSPSSGDYGYTF,TRBJ1-2,TRBV5-1,-,-
TGTGCCAGCAGCCCTCCTCGACAGACAGGAAATGAAAAACTGTTTTTT,CASSPPRQTGNEKLFF,TRBJ1-4,TRBV3-1/TRBV3-2,-,-
TGTGCCAGCACACAGGGGGCAGTGAACACTGAAGCTTTCTTT,CASTQGAVNTEAFF,TRBJ1-1,TRBV6-5,TRBD1,-
TGTGCCAGCAGTCCCCGGATCCCGCCTGAGGGCTACGAGCAGTACTTC,CASSPRIPPEGYEQYF,TRBJ2-7,TRBV27,-,-
TGCGCCAGCCGACAGGGGACGAACACTGAAGCTTTCTTT,CASRQGTNTEAFF,TRBJ1-1,TRBV5-1,TRBD1,few
TGTGCCAGCTCACCCGACTATGGCTACACCTTC,CASSPDYGYTF,TRBJ1-2,TRBV18,-,-
TGTGCCAGCAGCCCCCGGCGGGAGACCCAGTACTTC,CASSPRRETQYF,TRBJ2-5,TRBV7-3,-,-
TGTGCCAGCAGGGGGAGCTCTGGGGCCAACGTCCTGACTTTC,CASRGSSGANVLTF,TRBJ2-6,TRBV6-5,-,-
TGTGCCAGTAGCTTCCGGAGCCAGATGAACACTGAAGCTTTCTTT,CASSFRSQMNTEAFF,TRBJ1-1,TRBV19,-,once
TGCAGCGCTCGGCCGGGACTAGCGGCCGGCAATGAGCAGTTCTTC,CSARPGLAAGNEQFF,TRBJ2-1,TRBV29-1,TRBD2,-
TGCGCCAGCAGCGGAGGGGACGGAAACTCTGGAAACACCATATATTTT,CASSGGDGNSGNTIYF,TRBJ1-3,TRBV5-1,-,-
TGTGCCAGCTCACCATACGTAGACATCTCAGATACGCAGTATTTT,CASSPYVDISDTQYF,TRBJ2-3,TRBV18,-,-
TGTGCTAGTGGGACGGACAGGGGGCCTGTATATAGCACCCAGCATTTT,CASGTDRGPVYSTQHF,TRBJ1-5,TRBV12-5,TRBD1,-
TGTGCCTGCCGAGGAGGGACAGCGTCCTCCTATAATTCACCCCTCCACTTT,CACRGGTASSYNSPLHF,TRBJ1-6,TRBV30,TRBD1,-
TGTGCCAGCAGCCTACAGGGGGGCCCTAATGAAAAACTGTTTTTT,CASSLQGGPNEKLFF,TRBJ1-4,TRBV5-4,TRBD1,-
TGTGCCAGCAGACCCCTAGCGGGAGGGACCGGGGAGCTGTTTTTT,CASRPLAGGTGELFF,TRBJ2-2,TRBV6-5,TRBD2,once
TGTGCCAGCAGTTACCCGACAGGGTCGGGCACTGAAGCTTTCTTT,CASSYPTGSGTEAFF,TRBJ1-1,TRBV6-6,TRBD1,-
TGTGCCAGCAGCGCCACACCTCACAGGGCTGCAGAAGCTTTCTTT,CASSATPHRAAEAFF,TRBJ1-1,TRBV7-9,-,-
TGTGCCAGCAGCTCTGGGACTAGCGGGGGCTTGGGCGAGCAGTACTTC,CASSSGTSGGLGEQYF,TRBJ2-7,TRBV7-9,TRBD2,-
TGTGCCAGCAGCTTAACGGGGAACACTGAAGCTTTCTTT,CASSLTGNTEAFF,TRBJ1-1,TRBV11-3,-,-